The rows below give T cell receptor beta chains drawn from one sample of a study of regulatory T cells in long-lasting Graves disease. TCRdb fed the multiplex PCR reads into MiXCR, producing one record per CDR3 protein. In the table there are some 220,000 distinct CDR3 sequences, less than 20% of which are singletons. The same specimen was also included in a second study, on T cells in Graves' hyperthyroidism and ophthalmopathy.

The material was peripheral blood mononuclear cells (PBMCs), obtained at new diagnosis, from a patient treated with antithyroid drugs. The receptors come from a woman aged 30 to 39 with Graves disease. Both conserved end residues are part of each CDR3. The D gene is left open where the match is weak. Some rows have no size entry. The others give once, few or many, or a class for an expanded clone.

TRBV7-2	TRBJ1-5	few	TRBD1	TGTGCCAGCAGCCCGGGGGACAGGGTACTCGGTCAGCCCCAGCATTTT	CASSPGDRVLGQPQHF
TRBV4-2	TRBJ2-7	many	.	TGTGCCAGCAGCCAAGAGTCCGTTACGGACATTCCCTACGAGCAGTACTTC	CASSQESVTDIPYEQYF
TRBV6-2/TRBV6-3	TRBJ1-1	many	.	TGTGCCAGCAGCAAGACGTCAGGTTTGGCTTTCTTT	CASSKTSGLAFF
TRBV13	TRBJ2-7	once	.	TGTGCCAGCAGCTTATCGCAGGGCAAGTACTTC	CASSLSQGKYF
TRBV6-1	TRBJ1-5	many	TRBD1	TGTGCCAGCAACACACAGGGGAATCAGCCCCAGCATTTT	CASNTQGNQPQHF
TRBV19	TRBJ1-2	few	TRBD1	TGTGCCAGTAGCTACGGGACAGGCGGTGGCTACACCTTC	CASSYGTGGGYTF
TRBV5-8	TRBJ2-3	many	.	TGTGCCAGCAGTCGGCTGGCAGATACGCAGTATTTT	CASSRLADTQYF
TRBV4-1	TRBJ2-1	many	TRBD2	TGCGCCAGCAGCCAAGTGGGCGGGAGCTCTTGGGACAATGAGCAGTTCTTC	CASSQVGGSSWDNEQFF
TRBV5-1	TRBJ2-2	.	TRBD2	TGCGCCAGCAGCTCTGCTCGGACTAGCGGGAGACTGAACACCGGGGAGCTGTTTTTT	CASSSARTSGRLNTGELFF
TRBV5-6	TRBJ1-6	once	.	TGTGCCAGCAGCGGATACTCAGGGTGGGGGTCACCCCTCCACTTT	CASSGYSGWGSPLHF
TRBV2	TRBJ2-5	.	TRBD2	TGTGCCAGCAGGCCCGGGGGGGGACTAGCGCAGACCCAGTACTTC	CASRPGGGLAQTQYF
TRBV28	TRBJ1-2	many	.	TGTGCCAGCAGTTTTACCCCCCAAGGCCGGGGAGGCTACACCTTC	CASSFTPQGRGGYTF
TRBV27	TRBJ2-3	.	TRBD1	TGTGCCAGCAGTACTCGGACAGGGGGCGATGATACGCAGTATTTT	CASSTRTGGDDTQYF
TRBV20-1	TRBJ1-5	many	.	TGCAGTGCTAGCATAGGCAGCCCTCAGCCCCAGCATTTT	CSASIGSPQPQHF
TRBV2	TRBJ1-2	many	.	TGTGCCAGCAGGGGTCACACAGGGTCTTATGGCTACACCTTC	CASRGHTGSYGYTF
TRBV6-2/TRBV6-3	TRBJ2-3	many	.	TGTGCCAGCAGTTACAGGGACAGCACAGATACGCAGTATTTT	CASSYRDSTDTQYF
TRBV5-6	TRBJ2-5	many	.	TGTGCCAGCAGCTTGGATCGCAGGGGAAGAGAGACCCAGTACTTC	CASSLDRRGRETQYF
TRBV11-2	TRBJ2-3	many	TRBD1	TGTGCCAGCAGCACTGGACAGGGGGCGAACACAGATACGCAGTATTTT	CASSTGQGANTDTQYF
TRBV10-1	TRBJ2-1	many	.	TGCGCCAGCAGTGAAAGCGGTCTAGATGGGAATGAGCAGTTCTTC	CASSESGLDGNEQFF
TRBV11-2	TRBJ2-1	many	TRBD2	TGTGCCAGCAGCTCAATTAAGAGGCCTAGCGGGAGAGGACGGTACAATGAGCAGTTCTTC	CASSSIKRPSGRGRYNEQFF
TRBV15	TRBJ1-5	many	TRBD1	TGTGCCACCAGGACAGGGGGCTTGAGCAATCAGCCCCAGCATTTT	CATRTGGLSNQPQHF
TRBV20-1	TRBJ2-6	many	.	TGCAGTGCTAGAGGAGGGTTCCCTGGGGCCAACGTCCTGACTTTC	CSARGGFPGANVLTF
TRBV11-2	TRBJ2-7	many	TRBD1	TGTGCCAGCAGCATGGGACAGGACTACGAGCAGTACTTC	CASSMGQDYEQYF
TRBV20-1	TRBJ2-5	many	TRBD1	TGCAGTGCAAAGACAGGGAGAGAGACCCAGTACTTC	CSAKTGRETQYF
TRBV5-1	TRBJ2-3	many	.	TGCGCCAGCAGCTTGCGAGGCAGCTCTAGCACAGATACGCAGTATTTT	CASSLRGSSSTDTQYF
TRBV2	TRBJ1-3	many	.	TGTGCCAGCAGTGATGTTGTCTCTGGAAACACCATATATTTT	CASSDVVSGNTIYF
TRBV6-5	TRBJ1-1	many	.	TGTGCCAGCAGTTCAGCCCGGGGCGCAGCTTTCTTT	CASSSARGAAFF
TRBV13	TRBJ2-7	many	TRBD2	TGTGCCAGCAGCTCATGGGGCGGGGGCTCCTACGAGCAGTACTTC	CASSSWGGGSYEQYF
TRBV28	TRBJ1-5	many	.	TGTGCCAGCAGTTTATTTGGGAATGTGGGGAATCAGCCCCAGCATTTT	CASSLFGNVGNQPQHF
TRBV28	TRBJ2-1	many	.	TGTGCCAGCAGTTACTACAATGAGCAGTTCTTC	CASSYYNEQFF
TRBV6-1	TRBJ2-1	.	TRBD1	TGTGCCAGCAGGGGACAGGGTATGGATGAGCAGTTCTTC	CASRGQGMDEQFF
TRBV18	TRBJ2-7	many	.	TGTGCCAGCTCACCAGGAAACTCCTACGAGCAGTACTTC	CASSPGNSYEQYF
TRBV6-5	TRBJ1-5	.	.	TGTGCCAGCAGTTACTCCCCACCGGGACACTATAGCAATCAGCCCCAGCATTTT	CASSYSPPGHYSNQPQHF
TRBV2	TRBJ2-6	.	TRBD1	TGTGCCAGCACGGGGACAGATCAGGGGGCCAACGTCCTGACTTTC	CASTGTDQGANVLTF
TRBV30	TRBJ1-2	.	.	TGTGCCTGGAGCTTAGCCTATGGCTACACCTTC	CAWSLAYGYTF
TRBV6-1	TRBJ1-1	.	.	TGTGCCAGCAGCTCGAGCGGGGGACGGACTGAAGCTTTCTTT	CASSSSGGRTEAFF
TRBV28	TRBJ2-5	many	.	TGTGCCAGCAGTTTATGGCATACAGAGACCCAGTACTTC	CASSLWHTETQYF
TRBV28	TRBJ2-2	many	.	TGTGCCAGCAGGCAGAACACCGGGGAGCTGTTTTTT	CASRQNTGELFF
TRBV30	TRBJ1-4	many	TRBD1	TGTGCCTTATGTCGGGACAGGGGTGAAAAACTGTTTTTT	CALCRDRGEKLFF
TRBV2	TRBJ2-3	many	.	TGTGCCATCAGATTAGGGGCAGATACGCAGTATTTT	CAIRLGADTQYF
TRBV9	TRBJ2-7	many	TRBD2	TGTGCCAGCAGCGTTACCGGGTCGGGACTAGACCCCTACGAGCAGTACTTC	CASSVTGSGLDPYEQYF
TRBV28	TRBJ2-7	many	.	TGTGCCAGCAGTGGCCCGAACCAAAGGTACGAGCAGTACTTC	CASSGPNQRYEQYF
TRBV7-2	TRBJ2-7	.	.	TGTGCCAGCAGCTTAGAGATGGGGTCCTACGAGCAGTACTTC	CASSLEMGSYEQYF
TRBV5-1	TRBJ2-5	many	.	TGCGCCAGCAGCTTGGATCAGGTCCCAAGGACCCAGTACTTC	CASSLDQVPRTQYF
TRBV9	TRBJ1-4	.	TRBD1	TGTGCCAGCAGCATCCGGGACAGTAATGAAAAACTGTTTTTT	CASSIRDSNEKLFF
TRBV6-2/TRBV6-3	TRBJ1-1	many	TRBD1	TGTGCCAGCAGTTCCGGGACAGAGGTTTCTGAAGCTTTCTTT	CASSSGTEVSEAFF
TRBV20-1	TRBJ1-4	many	.	TGCAGTGCTAGACCCGGACGCCAAGCAACTAATGAAAAACTGTTTTTT	CSARPGRQATNEKLFF
TRBV24-1	TRBJ2-5	many	.	TGTGCCACCAGTGACTCTCGACTGGGTGGCGAGACCCAGTACTTC	CATSDSRLGGETQYF
TRBV29-1	TRBJ2-7	many	TRBD2	TGCAGCGTTGCGAGCATAGCGGGAGGGCCTGGAGAGCAGTACTTC	CSVASIAGGPGEQYF
TRBV14	TRBJ2-3	many	TRBD1	TGTGCCAGCAGCCAAGGACAGGGAAGCACAGATACGCAGTATTTT	CASSQGQGSTDTQYF
TRBV5-6	TRBJ1-6	many	.	TGTGCCAGCAGCTTCTCAAGCTCTGGATCACCCCTCCACTTT	CASSFSSSGSPLHF
TRBV29-1	TRBJ1-2	many	.	TGCAGCGTTCTCAGGGGACCGGGGTCAGGGGCCGATGGCTACACCTTC	CSVLRGPGSGADGYTF
TRBV15	TRBJ2-1	many	TRBD2	TGTGCCACCAGCAGGGGGACTAGCGGGGGGGCTAGGGAGCAGTTCTTC	CATSRGTSGGAREQFF